This T cell receptor (beta chain) was retrieved from a study of response to subunit inactivated influenza vaccine (dated by TCRdb to the late 2010s). Regarding the research as a whole: Deep quantitative profiling of the T cell receptor repertoire was used in the study to follow responses to a trivalent subunit inactivated influenza vaccine. Broader findings and caveats from the paper: According to the authors, only a limited number of new T cells may be recruited by each seasonal influenza vaccination.

On this clonotype: This clone's antigen is unknown. The sample holds no much larger clone one base away, and base qualities are not on file.

Preparation of the library involved RT-PCR. Sequencer: Illumina HiSeq 2500. TCRdb trimmed public reads at Q25 via fastp, called clones via MiXCR and kept in-frame beta chains. CDR3 protein duplicates are merged, each entry listing the most common genes and DNA. This sample gives some 200,000 distinct CDR3 sequences in total; approximately 12% of them show up just once. The top ten hold approximately 30% of the sample. This same sample was also taken into another study, of T cells expressing NK-cell markers. Reported in the second study: 5'RACE template switching, by which a universal primer site and unique molecular identifiers were added, was used to make TCR beta cDNA libraries. About eight donors provided sorted CD3+CD56+NKG2C+, CD3+CD56+NKG2C- and CD3+CD56-NKG2C+ T-cell subsets, whose TCR beta-chain repertoires were profiled. Among the eight sequenced donors, only one was HCMV-seronegative, while the other seven were HCMV-seropositive. In several experiments an anti-gammadeltaTCR antibody was added to restrict sorting to alphabetaTCR-expressing T cells. In over five donors, the dominant CD3+CD56+NKG2C+ clonotypes were among the top 10 CD8+ clonotypes and accounted for roughly 1.0-7.5% of CD8+ T cells. Those dominant clonotypes were again the most abundant among CD3+CD56-NKG2C+ cells in four donors, at about 25-65%. Whether the expanded NKG2C-expressing T cell clones were specific for HCMV antigens remained unclear. The study sequenced eight donors, all healthy volunteers chosen at random: three men and five women. To determine HCMV serostatus, a commercial ELISA kit was used to detect HCMV-specific IgG in serum. Peripheral blood mononuclear cells were isolated from blood by Ficoll density gradient centrifugation. Using Miltenyi isolation kits, CD4+ and CD8+ T cells were isolated from PBMC through magnetic immunoseparation. Synthesis of cDNA was primed from the TCR beta constant segment and was followed by two consecutive PCR amplification steps. Illumina HiSeq 2000/2500, MiSeq or NextSeq was used to sequence libraries as 2 x 150 bp reads. MIGEC was used to demultiplex reads and group reads by UMI, and MiTCR was used to assemble and quantify clonotypes. To exclude erroneous sequences, only TCR cDNA sequences supported by at least two reads were retained. The tcR package was used for downstream repertoire analysis, and clonotypes were matched across fractions by CDR3 nucleotide sequence plus V segment. VDJmatch was used to annotate antigen specificity against VDJdb, with one amino acid substitution allowed in CDR3.

Material: CD8+ T cells sorted from PBMCs, obtained approximately 13 days after vaccination. This receptor was identified in a man between 45 and 60 years old who received an inactivated influenza vaccine. Donor details come from another sample of the same person, matched by shared clones.

The CDR3 region reads CASSFSPLLGELFF. The bases read TGCGCCAGCAGCTTTAGTCCCCTCCTCGGGGAGCTGTTTTTT. Here the chain combines TRBV5-1 and TRBJ2-2; the D gene identity is not certain. From the cysteine up to the phenylalanine, the CDR3 has a length of 14 residues. The entry retains the CDR3 DNA only, 42 bases that are in frame from base 1. Taken from the germline V gene, the CDR1 and CDR2 loops are SGHRS and YFSETQ. Deletion took 2 bases off V and 7 bases off J, with a span of 12 bases between the germline ends.